A selection of T cell receptor beta chains follows, all from one sample in a study of circulating tumor DNA in untreated peripheral T-cell lymphoma. This table comes from immunoSEQ multiplex PCR, and its TCRdb copy is limited to in-frame clones, with some not included. The sample holds about 10,000 clones, around 76% seen once. The material sequenced was tumor tissue. Receptors originate from a human donor with peripheral T-cell lymphoma. CDR3s include the opening cysteine and the closing phenylalanine or tryptophan. Not all rows give a size; the values are once, few, many and, for expanded clones, a class.

J | V | size | CDR3
TRBJ1-5 | TRBV6-4 | once | CASNYSYSRQPQHF
TRBJ2-3 | TRBV19 | - | CASSITVPSTDTQYF
TRBJ2-2 | TRBV11-3 | few | CASSQRDSKTGELFF
TRBJ2-7 | TRBV11-3 | - | CASSLPQSTYEQYF
TRBJ1-2 | TRBV15 | - | CATSRVDDIDRHGYTF
TRBJ1-1 | TRBV5-1 | - | CASSRTGLNTEAFF
TRBJ2-1 | TRBV28 | - | CASTPWTWRGSSYNEQFF
TRBJ2-7 | TRBV6-8 | - | CASSYNPDPTGEQYF
TRBJ1-1 | TRBV10-2 | - | CASSDQGFTEAFF
TRBJ1-6 | TRBV10-2 | - | CASSEILGQFNSPLHF
TRBJ1-1 | TRBV18 | - | CASSPSDVTEAFF
TRBJ2-1 | TRBV10-2 | - | CAGDDRTYNEQFF
TRBJ2-7 | TRBV28 | - | CATAGASTYEQYF
TRBJ1-2 | TRBV6-8 | - | CASSYSTGRGYTF
TRBJ1-2 | TRBV6-8 | - | CASGRTGLYGYTF
TRBJ1-5 | TRBV19 | medium-sized | CASKYSNQPQHF
TRBJ2-1 | TRBV6-8 | - | CASSYGLYNEQFF
TRBJ2-4 | TRBV6-4 | - | CASSYSAGLSNIQYF
TRBJ1-5 | TRBV1 | medium-sized | CASSQDRVSNQPQHF
TRBJ2-1 | TRBV19 | once | CASTRDRDNEQFF
TRBJ1-6 | TRBV6-8 | - | CASSPRGSPLHF
TRBJ2-5 | TRBV6-8 | - | CASSYHSRGLGVETQYF
TRBJ1-6 | TRBV6-8 | - | CASSLSGGSPLHF
TRBJ2-5 | TRBV6-8 | - | CASSGTSKVTQYF
TRBJ2-7 | TRBV6-8 | few | CASSYSAPWQSYEQYF
TRBJ2-5 | TRBV7-4 | - | CASRHIDRGLLWAQYF
TRBJ2-7 | TRBV19 | - | CASSNSYEQYF
TRBJ2-7 | TRBV4-1 | - | CASSLTSGEPYEQYF
TRBJ2-6 | TRBV11-3 | - | CASTWTSEVSGANVLTF